The 25 T cell receptor beta chains reported below all come from one sample, sequenced in a study of blood T cell repertoires in COVID-19. Profiled with immunoSEQ multiplex PCR; TCRdb holds only in-frame clones, not every one. Among around 100,000 clones, about 79% were seen once, and the ten largest hold 2.5% to 3.5%. The sequenced sample consisted of peripheral blood. The receptor source for this set is a woman of 80 years or more with active or convalescent COVID-19.

The chain is built from TRBV18 and TRBJ1-5; tentatively, D is TRBD1 (5 bases). Germline-derived CDR1 and CDR2 are KGHSH and LQKENI. Trimming took 3 bases from V and 1 from J, leaving 7 bases between them. CDR3 size: 14 residues. The CDR3 DNA sequence: TGTGCCAGCTCACCGCGACAGAGCAATCAGCCCCAGCATTTT. This codes for CASSPRQSNQPQHF.

This chain links TRBV7-9 with TRBJ1-5, with D possibly being TRBD1 (5 bases). The CDR3 has 14 amino acids. The ends were cut back, 3 bases at V and 0 bases at J, with 6 bases in the middle. CDR1 is SEHNR, CDR2 FQNEAQ, per germline (reference sequence). CDR3 in amino acids: CASSLTDSNQPQHF. CDR3 DNA sequence: TGTGCCAGCAGCTTGACAGATAGCAATCAGCCCCAGCATTTT.

V gene TRBV7-9 combines with J gene TRBJ1-2; 7 bases map to TRBD1. V was pared by 5 bases and J by 8 bases, with 11 bases of the junction left unmatched. The germline gives CDR1 SEHNR, CDR2 FQNEAQ (reference sequence). The CDR3 sequence is 14 residues long. The DNA for the CDR3 is TGTGCCAGCAGCCGTGACAGGGTGCAAGGAGGCTACACCTTC. Translated, it gives CASSRDRVQGGYTF.

This chain joins TRBV5-1 and TRBJ1-2; D uncertain. The V gene lost 0 bases and the J gene lost 2 bases, with 5 bases spanning the gap. The CDR3 loop spans 13 amino acids. In germline, CDR1 is SGHRS, CDR2 YFSETQ. CDR3: CASSLDKNYGYTF. DNA of the CDR3: TGCGCCAGCAGCTTGGACAAAAACTATGGCTACACCTTC.

The rearrangement joins TRBV18 to TRBJ2-7; possibly TRBD2 for D (5 bases). CDR1 and CDR2 from the germline V gene are KGHSH and LQKENI. This CDR3 spans 14 amino acids. V lost 0 bases to trimming and J lost 4 bases, with 10 bases between them. The CDR3 coding sequence is TGTGCCAGCTCACCACCAATCTCGGGGTACGAGCAGTACTTC. This codes for CASSPPISGYEQYF.

In this sample, this clone turned up once. V and J are TRBV5-4 and TRBJ2-1; TRBD2 matches 13 bases. The CDR3 runs to 15 residues. The V gene end was trimmed by 4 bases and the J gene end by 8 bases; junction bases not matched to a gene: 6. The germline gives CDR1 SGHNT, CDR2 YYREEE (reference sequence). The CDR3 DNA is TGTGCCAGCAGCCTGGGACTAGCGGGGCGGGATGAGCAGTTCTTC. Protein: CASSLGLAGRDEQFF.

The DNA for the CDR3 is TGCAGCGTTGCGAGGGTACAAGAGACCCAGTACTTC. It encodes CSVARVQETQYF. This chain links TRBV29-1 with TRBJ2-5; tentatively, D is TRBD2 (5 bases). With 4 bases removed from V and 2 bases from J, the gap between germline ends came to 8 bases. Germline CDR1 and CDR2: SQVTM and ANQGSEA. The CDR3 totals 12 residues.

The rearrangement links TRBV4-3 to TRBJ2-1; 7 bases agree with TRBD2. The germline V gene encodes CDR1 LGHNA and CDR2 YSLEER. There are 15 residues in the CDR3. The V segment lost 3 bases and the J segment 6 bases; nucleotides outside the gene matches: 8. In DNA, the CDR3 is TGCGCCAGCAGCCAGGAAGTGTCGGGGGGCAATGAGCAGTTCTTC. It encodes CASSQEVSGGNEQFF.

The chain carries TRBV19 and TRBJ1-2, with 8 bases identical to TRBD1. The CDR3 is 14 amino acids. V shed 6 bases, J shed 3 bases, and the junction held 6 bases outside the gene matches. Germline V gene lookup returns CDR1 LNHDA and CDR2 SQIVND (reference sequence). The CDR3 DNA is TGTGCCAGTAGAGAGACAGGGGCATACTATGGCTACACCTTC. Its protein is CASRETGAYYGYTF.

The CDR3: CSVETEYRASYEQYF. The CDR3 DNA follows: TGCAGCGTTGAAACCGAGTACAGGGCGTCCTACGAGCAGTACTTC. This sequence joins TRBV29-1 and TRBJ2-7, with D tentatively TRBD1 (6 bases). The CDR3 runs 15 residues. V dropped 2 bases and J dropped 1 base, with 15 bases sitting between them. Germline values: CDR1 SQVTM, CDR2 ANQGSEA.

The chain recombines TRBV30 with TRBJ1-4; D call uncertain. This CDR3 has 14 residues. CDR1 is GTSNPN, CDR2 SVGIG, per germline (reference sequence). V lost 5 bases and J 4 bases, leaving 14 bases between the germline ends. CDR3 in amino acids: CAWARRGYNEKLFF. Here the CDR3 DNA reads TGTGCCTGGGCCCGTAGAGGGTATAATGAAAAACTGTTTTTT. Supplemented by reference TRBV30 and TRBJ1-4, the full variable domain reads SQTIHQWPATLVQPVGSPLSLECTVEGTSNPNLYWYRQAAGRGLQLLFYSVGIGQISSEVPQNLSASRPQDRQFILSSKKLLLSDSGFYLCAWARRGYNEKLFFGSGTQLSVL.

The chain employs TRBV7-2 and TRBJ2-4, with D possibly being TRBD2 (6 bases). Germline lookup yields CDR1 SGHTA and CDR2 FQGNSA. The CDR3 sequence is 13 residues long. The DNA for the CDR3 is TGTTGGGGGGATCTCTTAGCCAAAAACATTCAGTACTTC. Its translation is CWGDLLAKNIQYF. The full variable domain, rest sourced from reference TRBV7-2 and TRBJ2-4, is GAGVSQSPSNKVTEKGKDVELRCDPISGHTALYWYRQSLGQGLEFLIYFQGNSAPDKSGLPSDRFSAERTGGSVSTLTIQRTQQEDSAVYLCWGDLLAKNIQYFGAGTRLSVL.

The chain carries TRBV5-1 and TRBJ2-2; a possible D gene is TRBD1 (6 bases). The V end lost 5 bases, the J end lost 5 bases, and 13 bases lay between the germline ends. Per germline, CDR1 SGHRS and CDR2 YFSETQ. This CDR3 has 14 residues. For the CDR3, the DNA is TGCGCCAGCAGGGGGACCCAGGGGACCGGGGAGCTGTTTTTT. Translation: CASRGTQGTGELFF. Supplemented by reference TRBV5-1 and TRBJ2-2, the full variable domain reads KAGVTQTPRYLIKTRGQQVTLSCSPISGHRSVSWYQQTPGQGLQFLFEYFSETQRNKGNFPGRFSGRQFSNSRSEMNVSTLELGDSALYLCASRGTQGTGELFFGEGSRLTVL.

The gene calls are TRBV27 and TRBJ2-5; 10 bases are shared with TRBD1. Germline CDR1 MNHEY, CDR2 SMNVEV (reference sequence). The CDR3 consists of 14 residues. Germline trimming cut 11 bases from V and 7 bases from J; bases unmatched to any gene: 13. The CDR3, as DNA: TGTGCCGTCCAACCGGGACAGGGGATTGGGACCCAGTACTTC. This sequence encodes CAVQPGQGIGTQYF.

The chain uses TRBV29-1 and TRBJ1-1; 10 bases are a match to TRBD1. Germline trimming cut 2 bases from V and 2 bases from J; bases unmatched to any gene: 2. The CDR3 has 14 residues. Germline V gives CDR1 SQVTM, CDR2 ANQGSEA. In DNA, the CDR3 is TGCAGCGTTGAAAGGGACAGGGGAAACACTGAAGCTTTCTTT. This encodes CSVERDRGNTEAFF.

J is TRBJ2-7 and V is TRBV29-1, with TRBD1 identical over 8 bases. The germline gives CDR1 SQVTM, CDR2 ANQGSEA. The V gene end was trimmed by 6 bases and the J gene end by 6 bases; junction bases not matched to a gene: 10. This CDR3 region has 13 residues. CDR3 DNA: TGCAGCGTCAGCACTAATACAGGGGGCGAGCAGTACTTC. It specifies CSVSTNTGGEQYF.

This chain connects TRBV5-4 to TRBJ1-1, with D hard to call. The germline V and J ends were trimmed by 4 bases and 6 bases, with 10 bases remaining between them. Germline CDR1 is SGHNT and CDR2 is YYREEE (reference sequence). The CDR3 spans 12 residues. The CDR3 is CASSSLNSEAFF. CDR3 coding DNA: TGTGCCAGCAGCAGTCTAAACTCTGAAGCTTTCTTT.

The chain couples TRBV11-3 to TRBJ2-7; TRBD2 matches at 8 bases. Germline CDR1 is SGHNT and CDR2 is YENEEA. Trimming at V came to 6 bases and at J to 3 bases, leaving 7 bases not matched to a gene. This CDR3 has 14 residues. CDR3 DNA sequence: TGTGCCAGCAGTCGATACGGGGGGGACTACGAGCAGTACTTC. It translates to CASSRYGGDYEQYF.

V gene TRBV27 combines with J gene TRBJ2-3; unclear D gene. V was shortened by 6 bases and J by 0 bases, with 16 bases between the two germline ends. The CDR3 totals 16 residues. The germline V gene has CDR1 MNHEY and CDR2 SMNVEV (reference sequence). CDR3 region: CASSFAQQSSTDTQYF. The CDR3 bases are TGTGCCAGCAGCTTCGCCCAACAGTCTAGCACAGATACGCAGTATTTT.

V is TRBV4-3 and J is TRBJ1-5; D is ambiguous. CDR1 is LGHNA, CDR2 YSLEER, per germline. V was pared by 1 base and J by 7 bases, with 11 bases between. CDR3 length equals 14 residues. The CDR3 region has the DNA TGCGCCAGCAGCCAAGTCCGTGGGAGACAGCCCCAGCATTTT. It translates to CASSQVRGRQPQHF.

The V gene is TRBV27, the J gene TRBJ1-2; the D gene is possibly TRBD1 (6 bases). This CDR3 has 13 residues. Germline V gene lookup returns CDR1 MNHEY and CDR2 SMNVEV (reference sequence). Trimming pared 2 bases from V and 5 bases from J, leaving 9 bases between. The CDR3 DNA follows: TGTGCCAGCAGTTTAAAACAGGGTTATGGCTACACCTTC. Its translation: CASSLKQGYGYTF.

The chain carries TRBV5-5 and TRBJ1-2, with 7 bases that match TRBD1. J lost 0 bases, V lost 4 bases, and 3 bases had no gene match. The CDR3 covers 14 residues. Germline loops: CDR1 SGHKS, CDR2 YYEKEE (reference sequence). CDR3 loop: CASSPGTANYGYTF. DNA for the CDR3: TGTGCCAGCAGCCCCGGGACAGCTAACTATGGCTACACCTTC.

The chain recombines TRBV3-1 (or the pseudogene TRBV3-2) with TRBJ2-7; D might be TRBD1 (6 bases). The V gene's germline CDR1 is LGHDT and CDR2 YNNKEL (reference sequence). The V gene lost 1 base and the J gene lost 0 bases, with 13 bases spanning the gap. The CDR3 covers 16 residues. The CDR3 sequence: CASSQAWDKPSYEQYF. The CDR3 DNA follows: TGTGCCAGCAGCCAAGCCTGGGACAAGCCCTCCTACGAGCAGTACTTC.

The genes are TRBV10-3 and TRBJ2-1, with TRBD1 matching 9 bases. CDR1 ENHRY and CDR2 SYGVKD come from the germline V gene. The V segment lost 2 bases and the J segment 4 bases; nucleotides outside the gene matches: 6. CDR3 size: 16 residues. CDR3 in amino acids: CAISETGTGRYNEQFF. The CDR3 bases are TGTGCCATCAGTGAGACCGGGACAGGGAGATACAATGAGCAGTTCTTC.

This chain links TRBV11-3 with TRBJ2-7; perhaps TRBD2 as D (6 bases). V was cut by 4 bases and J by 5 bases, with 12 bases left in between. From germline, CDR1 is SGHNT and CDR2 YENEEA. This CDR3 has 13 amino acids. As DNA, the CDR3 is TGTGCCAGCAGCTCCACCCGACTAGACGAGCAGTACTTC. It specifies CASSSTRLDEQYF.